This T cell receptor (beta chain) was profiled in a study of neoadjuvant nivolumab and ipilimumab in lung cancer. Method: immunoSEQ multiplex PCR; TCRdb's copy keeps in-frame clones and lacks some. Among about 25,000 clones listed, around four fifths were seen once. With respect to this clone: Its antigen remains unknown.

The CDR3 sequence is 15 residues long. The V gene's germline CDR1 is SGHRS and CDR2 YFSETQ. Unmatched junction bases numbered 4, after V lost 0 bases and J lost 2 bases. General study results and limits: Higher pretherapy blood TCR richness went with higher resected-tumor richness.

The sequence was collected from an adult with non-small cell lung cancer. The sequenced sample was tumor tissue, obtained after neoadjuvant nivolumab, alone or with ipilimumab, at or shortly before surgery. The rearrangement uses TRBV5-1 and TRBJ2-7, with 8 positions matching TRBD1. The CDR3 region has the DNA TGCGCCAGCAGCTTGGGACAGGGGCCTACCTACGAGCAGTACTTC. As protein: CASSLGQGPTYEQYF.